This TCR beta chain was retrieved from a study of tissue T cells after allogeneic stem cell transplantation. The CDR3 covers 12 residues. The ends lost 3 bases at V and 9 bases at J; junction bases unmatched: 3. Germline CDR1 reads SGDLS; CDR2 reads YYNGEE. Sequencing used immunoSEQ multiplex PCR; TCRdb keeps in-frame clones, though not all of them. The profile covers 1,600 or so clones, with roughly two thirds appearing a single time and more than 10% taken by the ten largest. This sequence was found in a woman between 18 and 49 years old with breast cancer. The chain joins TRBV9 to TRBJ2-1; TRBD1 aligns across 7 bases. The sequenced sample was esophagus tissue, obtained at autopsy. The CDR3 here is CASSATGIEQFF. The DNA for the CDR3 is TGTGCCAGCAGCGCGACAGGGATTGAGCAGTTCTTC. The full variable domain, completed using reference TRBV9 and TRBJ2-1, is DSGVTQTPKHLITATGQRVTLRCSPRSGDLSVYWYQQSLDQGLQFLIQYYNGEERAKGNILERFSAQQFPDLHSELNLSSLELGDSALYFCASSATGIEQFFGPGTRLTVL.